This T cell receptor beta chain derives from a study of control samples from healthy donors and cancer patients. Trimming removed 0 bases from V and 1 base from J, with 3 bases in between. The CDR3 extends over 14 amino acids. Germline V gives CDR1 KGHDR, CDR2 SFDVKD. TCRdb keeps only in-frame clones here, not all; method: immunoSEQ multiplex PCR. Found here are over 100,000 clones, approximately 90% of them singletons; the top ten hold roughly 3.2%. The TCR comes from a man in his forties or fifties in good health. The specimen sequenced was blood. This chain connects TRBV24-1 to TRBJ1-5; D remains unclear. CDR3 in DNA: TGTGCCACCAGTGATTTGAGGAGCAATCAGCCCCAGCATTTT. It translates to CATSDLRSNQPQHF.